This T cell receptor (beta chain) was observed in a study of technical replicates of blood from four donors. The data were produced by immunoSEQ multiplex PCR, yet TCRdb's version contains in-frame clones alone and is incomplete. The profile shows some 77,000 clones, roughly 90% of them singletons. Germline V gives CDR1 MNHNS, CDR2 SASEGT. Germline trimming cut 6 bases from V and 3 bases from J; bases unmatched to any gene: 7. The CDR3 loop spans 14 amino acids. This TCR derives from a human donor in good health. V is TRBV6-1 and J is TRBJ2-7; 8 nucleotides align to TRBD1. What was sequenced was T cells isolated from PBMCs. The CDR3, as DNA: TGTGCCAGCAGCACCGACGGACAGGGCTACGAGCAGTACTTC. Protein sequence: CASSTDGQGYEQYF.